The clone carrying this T cell receptor (beta chain) was seen a single time. In the authors' workflow: Reference gene primer amplification gave estimated nucleated cell counts. Sequenced by immunoSEQ multiplex PCR; TCRdb stores in-frame clones only, minus some. Clone size and V and J calls were adopted from that table, with D and trimming inferred from the DNA. The data contain about 180,000 clones, 89% of them seen just once; the ten biggest clones take up 2% to 2.5%. This record comes from a study of blood T cell repertoires in COVID-19. Study context: PBMCs, B-cell-depleted T cells, or T cells provided the cDNA or gDNA that made up the material.

The sequenced sample consisted of PBMCs or T cells enriched from blood (not recorded which). The receptor was isolated from a woman aged 40-49 years with acute COVID-19.

The CDR3 sequence is CASSTTTQGANTEAFF. CDR3 DNA sequence: TGTGCCAGCAGTACCACAACACAGGGGGCGAACACTGAAGCTTTCTTT. The chain couples TRBV6-2 or TRBV6-3 to TRBJ1-1, with 9 bases that match TRBD1. This CDR3 is 16 amino acids long. V lost 5 bases and J lost 1; bases outside the gene matches: 8. Germline V gives CDR1 MNHEY, CDR2 SVGEGT.